The rows below give T cell receptor beta chains drawn from one sample of a study of blood T cell repertoires in COVID-19. The data were produced by immunoSEQ multiplex PCR, yet TCRdb's version contains in-frame clones alone and is incomplete. The table records 350,000 to 500,000 clones, approximately 90% of them present only once. Sequenced sample: PBMCs or T cells enriched from blood (not recorded which). Source of these receptors: a woman younger than 30 who had been exposed to COVID-19. The conserved cysteine and the conserved F or W are not part of the CDR3 here.

CDR3 length	V gene	J gene	CDR3 protein
14	TRBV24-1	TRBJ2-3	ATSDWASGSTDTQY
12	TRBV7-3	TRBJ2-3	ASSLTGGTDTQY
10	TRBV7-9	TRBJ1-1	ASSPGQFEAF
12	TRBV3-1/TRBV3-2	TRBJ1-2	ASSYEQGNRSYT
13	TRBV6-5	TRBJ2-1	ASRLAGGPQNEQF
14	TRBV6-5	TRBJ2-2	ASSYSDGTATGELF
13	TRBV6-5	TRBJ2-7	ASSNRLAGGHEQY
12	TRBV28	TRBJ1-1	ASSSPAVNTEAF
12	TRBV3-1/TRBV3-2	TRBJ1-2	ASSHLRREGGYT
14	TRBV27	TRBJ2-1	ASSPSLFGLYNEQF
13	TRBV11-2	TRBJ2-1	ASSLTSRDGDEQF
13	TRBV9	TRBJ1-2	ASSVGTGTNYGYT
11	TRBV11-3	TRBJ1-1	ASSQGQNTEAF
15	TRBV7-2	TRBJ2-6	ASSLWETGTGANVLT
11	TRBV18	TRBJ1-1	ASSVGQDTEAF
13	TRBV2	TRBJ1-1	ASCGQGKAFTEAF
11	TRBV12-3/TRBV12-4	TRBJ1-3	ASETGSGNTIY
12	TRBV4-1	TRBJ2-5	ASSQAGILETQY
17	TRBV7-9	TRBJ2-1	ASSLGIWVGTGSYNEQF
11	TRBV28	TRBJ1-4	ASTRGLSEKLF
14	TRBV11-2	TRBJ2-3	ASSLTGGWPTDTQY
10	TRBV7-9	TRBJ2-7	ASSGGLYEQY
13	TRBV7-9	TRBJ2-7	ASSSTAGVGYEQY
10	TRBV28	TRBJ1-6	ASSFGGASLH
12	TRBV18	TRBJ2-2	ASSPSGNTGELF
12	TRBV14	TRBJ1-6	ASSQVTVNSPLH
15	TRBV28	TRBJ1-2	ASSLSPGINGNYGYT
12	TRBV25-1	TRBJ2-1	ASRLAGSLNEQF
12	TRBV27	TRBJ2-3	ASRGGYSTDTQY
14	TRBV25-1	TRBJ2-1	ASLGLAGGRYNEQF
10	TRBV24-1	TRBJ1-5	ATQDNNQPQH
13	TRBV18	TRBJ1-5	ASSPPRGSNQPQH
11	TRBV20-1	TRBJ2-7	SASRGVNIEQY
17	TRBV5-8	TRBJ2-3	ASSFTTSGSGSSTDTQY
11	TRBV18	TRBJ2-2	ASSPAAPGELF
13	TRBV6-5	TRBJ1-4	ASSSVLGQAEKLF
12	TRBV4-3	TRBJ2-1	ASSQGSGFLEQF
12	TRBV10-1	TRBJ2-7	ASSTGTGNYEQY
13	TRBV5-1	TRBJ2-5	ASSATTGLLETQY
12	TRBV10-3	TRBJ2-7	AISQGDRRSEQY
12	TRBV5-4	TRBJ1-1	ASSPTGQNTEAF
12	TRBV12-5	TRBJ2-1	ASGSTLAPNEQF
11	TRBV14	TRBJ1-1	ASSQDHNTEAF
13	TRBV6-5	TRBJ1-5	ATRRDSISNQPQH
13	TRBV7-8	TRBJ1-2	ASSLGGTGAYGYT
14	TRBV5-8	TRBJ2-3	ASSLDLGHKTDTQY
12	TRBV15	TRBJ2-7	ATSRDDREYEQY
11	TRBV6-2/TRBV6-3	TRBJ2-2	ASTPRGTGELF
16	TRBV18	TRBJ2-3	ASSPRRPGTSGTDTQY
12	TRBV4-3	TRBJ2-2	ASSQTTGPGELF
11	TRBV19	TRBJ2-1	ATQEGSYNEQF
10	TRBV27	TRBJ1-5	ASSTRDQPQH